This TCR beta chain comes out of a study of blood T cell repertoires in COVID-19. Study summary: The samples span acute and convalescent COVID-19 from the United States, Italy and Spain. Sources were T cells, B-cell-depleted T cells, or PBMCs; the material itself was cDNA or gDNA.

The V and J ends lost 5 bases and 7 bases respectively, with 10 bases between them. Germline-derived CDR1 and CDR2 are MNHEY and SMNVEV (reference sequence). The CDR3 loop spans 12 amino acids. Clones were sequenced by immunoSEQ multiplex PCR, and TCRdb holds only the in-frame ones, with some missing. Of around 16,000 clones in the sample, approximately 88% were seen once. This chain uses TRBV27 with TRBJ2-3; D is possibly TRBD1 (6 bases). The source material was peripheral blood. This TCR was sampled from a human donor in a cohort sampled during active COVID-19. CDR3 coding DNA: TGTGCCAGCAGTGAGACAGGCCATACGCAGTATTTT. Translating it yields CASSETGHTQYF.